This is a list of T cell receptor beta chains from one sample in a study of vaccination effects on CD4 cells after COVID-19. These receptors have no known antigen. TCRdb keeps only in-frame clones here, not all; method: immunoSEQ multiplex PCR. Of 30,000 to 40,000 clones listed, roughly 70% were seen once; the top ten hold 22%. The sequencing used CD4+ T cells from PBMCs cultured with SARS-CoV-2 spike peptides, collected before COVID-19 vaccination. The receptors derive from a human donor who received a COVID-19 vaccine. CDR3s include the opening cysteine and the closing phenylalanine or tryptophan. A D gene is named only where the DNA matches it firmly. A row's size may be missing; if present it is once, few, many or a size class.

CDR3 protein: CASSLGKRGGTDTQYF
CDR3 DNA: TGCGCCAGCAGCTTGGGGAAGCGGGGGGGCACAGATACGCAGTATTTT
J gene: TRBJ2-3
D gene: TRBD2
clone size: .
V gene: TRBV5-1

CDR3 protein: CSASGPGLTGTDTQYF
CDR3 DNA: TGCAGTGCTAGTGGACCCGGCCTGACAGGGACGGATACGCAGTATTTT
J gene: TRBJ2-3
D gene: TRBD1
clone size: few
V gene: TRBV20-1

CDR3 protein: CASQIAPTSYEQYF
CDR3 DNA: TGTGCCAGTCAGATAGCGCCGACCTCCTACGAGCAGTACTTC
J gene: TRBJ2-7
D gene: .
clone size: .
V gene: TRBV27

CDR3 protein: CAWNLGGRETQYF
CDR3 DNA: TGTGCCTGGAACCTCGGGGGGCGAGAGACCCAGTACTTC
J gene: TRBJ2-5
D gene: .
clone size: .
V gene: TRBV30

CDR3 protein: CASSPEFGTGYEQYF
CDR3 DNA: TGTGCCAGCAGCCCTGAGTTCGGGACAGGCTACGAGCAGTACTTC
J gene: TRBJ2-7
D gene: TRBD1
clone size: .
V gene: TRBV3-1/TRBV3-2

CDR3 protein: CASSQARGYGYTF
CDR3 DNA: TGCGCCAGCAGCCAAGCCCGCGGCTATGGCTACACCTTC
J gene: TRBJ1-2
D gene: .
clone size: .
V gene: TRBV4-3

CDR3 protein: CASSLIAGVSDTQYF
CDR3 DNA: TGTGCCAGCAGCTTAATAGCGGGAGTTTCGGATACGCAGTATTTT
J gene: TRBJ2-3
D gene: TRBD2
clone size: .
V gene: TRBV7-9

CDR3 protein: CASSTDRDQPQHF
CDR3 DNA: TGCGCCAGCAGCACGGACAGGGATCAGCCCCAGCATTTT
J gene: TRBJ1-5
D gene: TRBD1
clone size: few
V gene: TRBV5-1

CDR3 protein: CASSAANEQFF
CDR3 DNA: TGTGCCAGCAGCGCCGCCAATGAGCAGTTCTTC
J gene: TRBJ2-1
D gene: .
clone size: .
V gene: TRBV9

CDR3 protein: CANRGRYNEQFF
CDR3 DNA: TGTGCCAACAGGGGCCGCTACAATGAGCAGTTCTTC
J gene: TRBJ2-1
D gene: TRBD1
clone size: .
V gene: TRBV6-5

CDR3 protein: CASSALGRYEQYF
CDR3 DNA: TGTGCCAGCAGTGCTTTAGGGCGTTACGAGCAGTACTTC
J gene: TRBJ2-7
D gene: .
clone size: .
V gene: TRBV28

CDR3 protein: CAWTRRGLAGGETQYF
CDR3 DNA: TGTGCCTGGACTCGTCGGGGGCTAGCGGGGGGAGAGACCCAGTACTTC
J gene: TRBJ2-5
D gene: TRBD2
clone size: .
V gene: TRBV30

CDR3 protein: CASSLGPGDSYNSPLHF
CDR3 DNA: TGTGCCAGCAGCTTGGGGCCAGGGGATTCCTATAATTCACCCCTCCACTTT
J gene: TRBJ1-6
D gene: .
clone size: few
V gene: TRBV7-9

CDR3 protein: CASTPIIPGLAGRVHEQFF
CDR3 DNA: TGTGCCAGCACCCCCATCATTCCGGGACTAGCGGGACGGGTGCATGAGCAGTTCTTC
J gene: TRBJ2-1
D gene: TRBD2
clone size: .
V gene: TRBV6-2/TRBV6-3

CDR3 protein: CASSPGGGWSYNEQFF
CDR3 DNA: TGCGCCAGCAGCCCGGGGGGGGGTTGGTCCTACAATGAGCAGTTCTTC
J gene: TRBJ2-1
D gene: TRBD2
clone size: .
V gene: TRBV5-1

CDR3 protein: CASSAGPGGTNSPLHF
CDR3 DNA: TGCGCCAGCAGCGCGGGTCCTGGGGGTACTAATTCACCCCTCCACTTT
J gene: TRBJ1-6
D gene: .
clone size: few
V gene: TRBV5-1

CDR3 protein: CATSDSLHEQFF
CDR3 DNA: TGTGCCACCAGTGATAGTCTCCATGAGCAGTTCTTC
J gene: TRBJ2-1
D gene: .
clone size: once
V gene: TRBV24-1

CDR3 protein: CASSVTGGRTTGELFF
CDR3 DNA: TGTGCCAGCAGCGTCACCGGGGGCAGGACAACCGGGGAGCTGTTTTTT
J gene: TRBJ2-2
D gene: .
clone size: few
V gene: TRBV9

CDR3 protein: CASSIETGISYEQYF
CDR3 DNA: TGTGCCAGTAGTATAGAGACGGGGATCTCCTACGAGCAGTACTTC
J gene: TRBJ2-7
D gene: .
clone size: few
V gene: TRBV19

CDR3 protein: CASSPTLESGGNTIYF
CDR3 DNA: TGTGCCAGCAGCCCCACCCTGGAGAGCGGGGGAAACACCATATATTTT
J gene: TRBJ1-3
D gene: .
clone size: .
V gene: TRBV9

CDR3 protein: CASSARRESADTQYF
CDR3 DNA: TGTGCCAGTAGTGCCCGGCGGGAGAGTGCAGATACGCAGTATTTT
J gene: TRBJ2-3
D gene: TRBD2
clone size: .
V gene: TRBV19

CDR3 protein: CASSIGTVRETQYF
CDR3 DNA: TGTGCCAGCAGCATCGGGACCGTCCGAGAGACCCAGTACTTC
J gene: TRBJ2-5
D gene: .
clone size: .
V gene: TRBV9

CDR3 protein: CASSLRGHQPQHF
CDR3 DNA: TGTGCCAGCAGCTTAAGGGGGCATCAGCCCCAGCATTTT
J gene: TRBJ1-5
D gene: TRBD1
clone size: .
V gene: TRBV7-2

CDR3 protein: CASSLAASGSITGELFF
CDR3 DNA: TGCGCCAGCAGCTTGGCGGCTAGCGGGAGTATCACCGGGGAGCTGTTTTTT
J gene: TRBJ2-2
D gene: TRBD2
clone size: few
V gene: TRBV5-1

CDR3 protein: CASSQLSHVGLETQYF
CDR3 DNA: TGTGCCAGCAGCCAACTGTCGCACGTGGGATTAGAGACCCAGTACTTC
J gene: TRBJ2-5
D gene: .
clone size: .
V gene: TRBV14

CDR3 protein: CASSQQGYSNQPQHF
CDR3 DNA: TGTGCCAGCAGCCAACAAGGGTATAGCAATCAGCCCCAGCATTTT
J gene: TRBJ1-5
D gene: .
clone size: few
V gene: TRBV14

CDR3 protein: CASSPSGNEQFF
CDR3 DNA: TGTGCCAGCAGCCCGTCGGGCAATGAGCAGTTCTTC
J gene: TRBJ2-1
D gene: .
clone size: .
V gene: TRBV3-1/TRBV3-2